These 16 T cell receptor beta chains share one sample of origin, sequenced in a study of shared clonotypes between healthy human individuals. Profiling relied on immunoSEQ multiplex PCR, and the TCRdb table lists in-frame clones only, not all of them. This table holds approximately 340,000 clones, over 65% found once. The material sequenced was memory CD4+ T cells sorted from blood. Subset in this sample: CD45RA-negative fraction. The receptors were gathered from a man younger than 45 in good health.

Many counts were recorded for this clone. The J gene is TRBJ2-3, the V gene TRBV6-1; the match to TRBD2 covers 8 bases. Unmatched junction bases numbered 2, after V lost 6 bases and J lost 0 bases. This CDR3 has 14 residues. Germline V gene data show CDR1 as MNHNS and CDR2 as SASEGT. The CDR3 is CASRVAGSTDTQYF. The CDR3 DNA is TGTGCCAGCAGGGTAGCGGGAAGCACAGATACGCAGTATTTT.

The V call is TRBV5-1, the J call TRBJ2-7; D not certain. V was pared by 0 bases and J by 4 bases, with 11 bases between. CDR1 and CDR2 (germline): SGHRS, YFSETQ. This CDR3 has 14 amino acids. For the CDR3, the DNA is TGCGCCAGCAGCTTGGGAGACTCCCAGTACGAGCAGTACTTC. Protein: CASSLGDSQYEQYF.

The V gene is TRBV5-1, the J gene TRBJ2-5; maybe TRBD1 (5 bases). The CDR3 totals 14 residues. Germline lookup yields CDR1 SGHRS and CDR2 YFSETQ. Deletions cut 6 bases from V and 9 bases from J, with 21 bases between. The CDR3 nucleotides are TGCGCCAGCAACCAAGGGGCTAGGTCGGGTTCCCAGTACTTC. Its protein is CASNQGARSGSQYF. Full variable domain (rest looked up from reference TRBV5-1 and TRBJ2-5): KAGVTQTPRYLIKTRGQQVTLSCSPISGHRSVSWYQQTPGQGLQFLFEYFSETQRNKGNFPGRFSGRQFSNSRSEMNVSTLELGDSALYLCASNQGARSGSQYFGPGTRLLVL.

This chain links TRBV28 with TRBJ2-7; D remains unclear. This CDR3 contains 14 residues. Trimming removed 3 bases from V and 3 bases from J, with 12 bases in between. CDR1 is MDHEN and CDR2 is SYDVKM in the germline V gene. The CDR3 reads CASSFTGTNYEQYF. The CDR3 DNA follows: TGTGCCAGCAGTTTTACGGGTACAAACTACGAGCAGTACTTC.

V and J are TRBV11-2 and TRBJ2-5, with 9 bases matching TRBD2. CDR3 length: 17 residues. The germline V gene encodes CDR1 SGHAT and CDR2 FQNNGV. V trimming: 1 base; J trimming: 5 bases; junction bases outside the gene matches: 11. CDR3 amino acids: CASSLGLAGVISETQYF. The CDR3 DNA is TGTGCCAGCAGCTTAGGCTTAGCGGGAGTAATTTCGGAGACCCAGTACTTC.

V and J are TRBV5-4 and TRBJ2-1; D is unresolved. The germline V and J ends were trimmed by 0 bases and 0 bases, with 7 bases remaining between them. Germline values: CDR1 SGHNT, CDR2 YYREEE (reference sequence). The length of the CDR3 is 15 residues. In nucleotides, the CDR3 is TGTGCCAGCAGCTTGGGGCTGGGCTCCTACAATGAGCAGTTCTTC. This sequence encodes CASSLGLGSYNEQFF.

Regarding this clone: The identical CDR3 is also encoded by other nucleotide sequences in the sample. The V gene is TRBV28, the J gene TRBJ1-3; D not certain. Trimming took 5 bases from V and 0 from J, leaving 8 bases between them. CDR3 length: 14 amino acids. The V gene's germline CDR1 is MDHEN and CDR2 SYDVKM. CDR3 nucleotide sequence: TGTGCCAGCAGTAGCAGGAACTCTGGAAACACCATATATTTT. As protein: CASSSRNSGNTIYF.

This clone was found once. The gene calls are TRBV5-1 and TRBJ2-5, with a weak D call TRBD2 (6 bases). Per the germline V gene, CDR1 is SGHRS and CDR2 is YFSETQ. The CDR3 spans 14 residues. The V gene lost 0 bases and the J gene lost 5 bases, with 11 bases spanning the gap. The CDR3, as DNA: TGCGCCAGCAGCTTGGTTGGAGGGTGGGAGACCCAGTACTTC. Translation gives CASSLVGGWETQYF.

The chain has TRBV29-1 and TRBJ1-2; D is uncertain. The germline V gene has CDR1 SQVTM and CDR2 ANQGSEA. V was clipped by 0 bases and J by 8 bases, with 10 bases between them. This CDR3 is 12 amino acids long. The CDR3 loop is CSVEDRRVGYTF. The CDR3 DNA reads TGCAGCGTTGAAGATCGTCGGGTCGGCTACACCTTC.

For the CDR3, the DNA is TGCAGCGCCGAAAGTGGCCGGGGCTACGAGCAGTACTTC. Protein product: CSAESGRGYEQYF. The genes are TRBV29-1 and TRBJ2-7, with a tentative D call TRBD2 (5 bases). Germline V gene sequence: CDR1 SQVTM, CDR2 ANQGSEA. CDR3 size: 13 residues. The ends were cut back, 7 bases at V and 3 bases at J, with 16 bases in the middle.

The count of this clone is one. CDR3 protein: CASSSSALASNEQFF. The CDR3 DNA reads TGTGCCAGCAGCTCCTCAGCCTTAGCAAGCAATGAGCAGTTCTTC. The J gene is TRBJ2-1, the V gene TRBV7-2, with no clear D. This CDR3 comprises 15 residues. Trimming removed 4 bases from V and 6 bases from J, with 16 bases in between. CDR1 and CDR2 from the germline V gene are SGHTA and FQGNSA.

The chain uses TRBV7-6 and TRBJ2-1; 7 positions agree with TRBD2. Germline V gives CDR1 SGHVS, CDR2 FNYEAQ. The CDR3 is made up of 16 amino acids. V was clipped by 5 bases and J by 1 base; unmatched bases: 8. The CDR3 reads CASSRTGGRSYNEQFF. The CDR3 DNA reads TGTGCCAGCAGCCGCACCGGCGGGAGATCCTACAATGAGCAGTTCTTC.

This clone was seen a handful of times. This rearrangement joins TRBV20-1 to TRBJ1-1; D is undetermined. Trimming took 2 bases from V and 5 from J, leaving 6 bases between them. Germline CDR1 DFQATT, CDR2 SNEGSKA (reference sequence). The CDR3 covers 11 residues. The CDR3 bases are TGCAGTGCTAGAATGATTACTGAAGCTTTCTTT. Its protein is CSARMITEAFF.

The chain combines TRBV6-5 with TRBJ1-2, with D possibly matching TRBD1 (5 bases). The germline CDR1 and CDR2 sequences are MNHEY and SVGAGI. This CDR3 is built from 15 residues. Deletions cut 0 bases from V and 1 base from J, with 9 bases between. The CDR3, as DNA: TGTGCCAGCAGTTACTCGGGACGAAATAACTATGGCTACACCTTC. Residues: CASSYSGRNNYGYTF.

The chain uses TRBV5-4 and TRBJ2-5; weak D call: TRBD2 (5 bases). Germline V gene sequence: CDR1 SGHNT, CDR2 YYREEE (reference sequence). This CDR3 comprises 13 residues. V was clipped by 4 bases and J by 4 bases, with 11 bases between them. The CDR3 region has the DNA TGTGCCAGCAGCGCTGGGGAGAGAGAGACCCAGTACTTC. Its translation: CASSAGERETQYF.

V and J are TRBV11-3 and TRBJ2-5, with D uncertain. Between the trimmed V and J ends, which lost 0 bases and 6 bases, there was a span of 8 bases. The CDR3 has 13 residues. Germline V gene sequence: CDR1 SGHNT, CDR2 YENEEA. The CDR3 region is CASSLDWGKTQYF. The CDR3 coding sequence is TGTGCCAGCAGCTTAGATTGGGGAAAGACCCAGTACTTC.